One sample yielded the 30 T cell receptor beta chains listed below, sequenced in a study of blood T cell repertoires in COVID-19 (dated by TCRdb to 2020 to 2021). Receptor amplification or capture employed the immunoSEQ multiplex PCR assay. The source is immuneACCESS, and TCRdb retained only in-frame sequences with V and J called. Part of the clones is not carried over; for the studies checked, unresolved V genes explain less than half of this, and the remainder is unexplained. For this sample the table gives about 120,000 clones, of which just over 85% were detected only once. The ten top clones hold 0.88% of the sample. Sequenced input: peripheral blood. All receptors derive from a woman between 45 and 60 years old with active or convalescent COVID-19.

CDR3 bases: TGTGCCAGCAGCCAAGGGACTAGCGTCTCCTACGAGCAGTACTTC. Protein sequence: CASSQGTSVSYEQYF. The chain carries TRBV3-1 (or the pseudogene TRBV3-2) and TRBJ2-7; 9 bases agree with TRBD2. The germline gives CDR1 LGHDT, CDR2 YNNKEL (reference sequence). Trimming removed 1 base from V and 0 bases from J; junction bases left unmatched: 1. This CDR3 is built from 15 residues.

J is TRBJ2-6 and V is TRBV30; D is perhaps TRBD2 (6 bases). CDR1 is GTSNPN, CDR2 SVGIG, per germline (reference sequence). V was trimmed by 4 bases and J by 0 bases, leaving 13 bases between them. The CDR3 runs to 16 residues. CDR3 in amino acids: CAWTLGGPSGANVLTF. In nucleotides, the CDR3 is TGTGCCTGGACACTCGGGGGTCCCTCTGGGGCCAACGTCCTGACTTTC.

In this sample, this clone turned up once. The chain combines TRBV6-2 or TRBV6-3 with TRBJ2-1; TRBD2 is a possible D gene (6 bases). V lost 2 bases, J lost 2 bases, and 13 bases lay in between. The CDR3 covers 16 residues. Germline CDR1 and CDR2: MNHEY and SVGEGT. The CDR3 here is CASSYTLAKPYNEQFF. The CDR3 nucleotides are TGTGCCAGCAGTTACACCCTAGCGAAGCCCTACAATGAGCAGTTCTTC.

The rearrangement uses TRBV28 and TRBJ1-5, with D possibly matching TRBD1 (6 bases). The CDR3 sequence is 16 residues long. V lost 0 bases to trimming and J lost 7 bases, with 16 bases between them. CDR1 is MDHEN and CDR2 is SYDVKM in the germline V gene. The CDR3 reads CASSLWLSGARQPQHF. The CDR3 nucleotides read TGTGCCAGCAGTTTATGGTTATCAGGGGCGAGGCAGCCCCAGCATTTT.

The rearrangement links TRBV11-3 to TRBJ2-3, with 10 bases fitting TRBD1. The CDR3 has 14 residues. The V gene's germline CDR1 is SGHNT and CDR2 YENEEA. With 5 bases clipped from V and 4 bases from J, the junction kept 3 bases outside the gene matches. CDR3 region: CASSKGQGSDTQYF. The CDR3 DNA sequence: TGTGCCAGCAGCAAGGGACAGGGGTCAGATACGCAGTATTTT.

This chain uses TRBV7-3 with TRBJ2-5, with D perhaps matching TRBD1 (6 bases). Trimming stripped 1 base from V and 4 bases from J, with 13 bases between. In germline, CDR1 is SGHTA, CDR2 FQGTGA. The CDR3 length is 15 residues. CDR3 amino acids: CASSLNPGVGETQYF. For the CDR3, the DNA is TGTGCCAGCAGCTTAAACCCAGGGGTGGGAGAGACCCAGTACTTC.

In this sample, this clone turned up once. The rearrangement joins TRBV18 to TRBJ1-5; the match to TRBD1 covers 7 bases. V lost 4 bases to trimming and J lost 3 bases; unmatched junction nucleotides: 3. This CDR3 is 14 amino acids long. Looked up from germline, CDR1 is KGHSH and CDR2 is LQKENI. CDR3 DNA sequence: TGTGCCAGCTCACTTGACAGGGCCAATCAGCCCCAGCATTTT. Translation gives CASSLDRANQPQHF.

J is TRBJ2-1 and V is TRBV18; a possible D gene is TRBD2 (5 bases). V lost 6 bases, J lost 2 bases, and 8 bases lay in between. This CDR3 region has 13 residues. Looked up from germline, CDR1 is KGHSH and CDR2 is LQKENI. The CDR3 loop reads CASSRTAYNEQFF. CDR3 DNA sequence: TGTGCCAGCTCTCGGACTGCCTACAATGAGCAGTTCTTC.

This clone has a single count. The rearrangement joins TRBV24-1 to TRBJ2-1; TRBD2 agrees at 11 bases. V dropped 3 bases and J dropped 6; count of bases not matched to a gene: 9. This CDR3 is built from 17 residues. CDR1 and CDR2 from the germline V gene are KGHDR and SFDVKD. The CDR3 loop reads CATSDESPTSGINEQFF. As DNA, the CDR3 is TGTGCCACCAGTGATGAGAGTCCGACTAGCGGGATCAATGAGCAGTTCTTC.

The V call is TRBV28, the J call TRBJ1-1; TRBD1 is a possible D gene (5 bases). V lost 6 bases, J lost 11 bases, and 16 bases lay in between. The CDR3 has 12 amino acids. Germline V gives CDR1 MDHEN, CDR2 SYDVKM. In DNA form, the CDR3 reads TGTGCCAGCAGCAACACTATCCGGGGGGCTTTCTTT. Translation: CASSNTIRGAFF.

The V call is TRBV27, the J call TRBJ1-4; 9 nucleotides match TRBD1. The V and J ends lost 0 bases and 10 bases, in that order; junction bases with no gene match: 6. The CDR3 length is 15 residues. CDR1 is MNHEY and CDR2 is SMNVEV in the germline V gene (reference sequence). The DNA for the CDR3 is TGTGCCAGCAGTTTATCTTCCGGGACAGGGACAAAACTGTTTTTT. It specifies CASSLSSGTGTKLFF. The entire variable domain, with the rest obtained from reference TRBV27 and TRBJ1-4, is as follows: EAQVTQNPRYLITVTGKKLTVTCSQNMNHEYMSWYRQDPGLGLRQIYYSMNVEVTDKGDVPEGYKVSRKEKRNFPLILESPSPNQTSLYFCASSLSSGTGTKLFFGSGTQLSVL.

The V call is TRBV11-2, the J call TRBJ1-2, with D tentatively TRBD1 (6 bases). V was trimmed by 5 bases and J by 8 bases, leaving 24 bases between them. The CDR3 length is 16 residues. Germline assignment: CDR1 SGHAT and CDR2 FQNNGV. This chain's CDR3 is CASSVAEGRGGAGYTF. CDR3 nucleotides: TGTGCCAGCAGCGTAGCTGAGGGGAGAGGGGGTGCGGGCTACACCTTC.

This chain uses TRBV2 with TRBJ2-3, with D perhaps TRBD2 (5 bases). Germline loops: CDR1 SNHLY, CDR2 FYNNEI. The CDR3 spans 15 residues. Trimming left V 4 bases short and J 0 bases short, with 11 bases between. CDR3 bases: TGTGCCAGCAGTGCGGATCGGACTAGCACAGATACGCAGTATTTT. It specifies CASSADRTSTDTQYF.

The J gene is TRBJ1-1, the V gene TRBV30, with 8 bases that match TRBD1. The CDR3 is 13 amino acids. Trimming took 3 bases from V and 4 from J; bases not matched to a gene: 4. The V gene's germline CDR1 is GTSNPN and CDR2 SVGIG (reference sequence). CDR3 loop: CAWSRGHGTEAFF. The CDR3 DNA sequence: TGTGCCTGGAGCAGGGGGCACGGCACTGAAGCTTTCTTT.

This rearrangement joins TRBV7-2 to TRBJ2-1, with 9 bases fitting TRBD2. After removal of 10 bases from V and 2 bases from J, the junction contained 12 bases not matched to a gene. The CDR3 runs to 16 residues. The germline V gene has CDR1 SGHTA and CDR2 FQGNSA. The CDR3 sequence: CATRSRGTSPYNEQFF. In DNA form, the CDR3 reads TGTGCCACACGGTCCCGCGGGACTAGCCCCTACAATGAGCAGTTCTTC.

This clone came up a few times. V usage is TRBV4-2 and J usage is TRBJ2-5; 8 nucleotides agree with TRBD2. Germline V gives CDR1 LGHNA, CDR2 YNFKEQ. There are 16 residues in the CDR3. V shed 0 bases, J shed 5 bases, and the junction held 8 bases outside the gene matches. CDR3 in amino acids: CASSQDRAGGGETQYF. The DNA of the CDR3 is TGTGCCAGCAGCCAAGATCGGGCGGGAGGAGGGGAGACCCAGTACTTC.

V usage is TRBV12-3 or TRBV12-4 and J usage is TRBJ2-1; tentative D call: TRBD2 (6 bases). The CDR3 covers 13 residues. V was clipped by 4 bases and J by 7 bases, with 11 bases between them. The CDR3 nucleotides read TGTGCCAGCAGTTACGGGACTCTAAATGAGCAGTTCTTC. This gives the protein CASSYGTLNEQFF.

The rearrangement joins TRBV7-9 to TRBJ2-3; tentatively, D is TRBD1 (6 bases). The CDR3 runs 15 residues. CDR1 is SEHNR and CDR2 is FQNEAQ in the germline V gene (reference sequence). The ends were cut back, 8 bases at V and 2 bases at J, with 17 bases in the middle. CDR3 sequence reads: CASGHLGQTTDTQYF. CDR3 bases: TGTGCCAGCGGACATCTAGGACAGACCACAGATACGCAGTATTTT.

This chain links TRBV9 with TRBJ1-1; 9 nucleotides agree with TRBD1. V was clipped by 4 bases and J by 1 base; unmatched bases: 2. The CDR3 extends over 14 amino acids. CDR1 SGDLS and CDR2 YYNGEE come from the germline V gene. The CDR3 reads CASSPGQGNTEAFF. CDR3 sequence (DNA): TGTGCCAGCAGCCCGGGACAGGGGAACACTGAAGCTTTCTTT.

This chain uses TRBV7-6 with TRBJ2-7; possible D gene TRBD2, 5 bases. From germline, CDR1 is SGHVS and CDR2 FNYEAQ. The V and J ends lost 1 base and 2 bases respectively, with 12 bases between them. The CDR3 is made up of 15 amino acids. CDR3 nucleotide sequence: TGTGCCAGCAGCTTAGATGTGGGAGTCACCTACGAGCAGTACTTC. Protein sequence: CASSLDVGVTYEQYF.

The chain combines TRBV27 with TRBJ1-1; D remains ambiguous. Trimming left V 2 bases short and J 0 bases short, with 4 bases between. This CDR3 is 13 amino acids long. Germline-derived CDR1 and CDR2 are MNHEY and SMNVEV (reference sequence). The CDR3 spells CASSLVVNTEAFF. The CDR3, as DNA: TGTGCCAGCAGTTTAGTCGTGAACACTGAAGCTTTCTTT.

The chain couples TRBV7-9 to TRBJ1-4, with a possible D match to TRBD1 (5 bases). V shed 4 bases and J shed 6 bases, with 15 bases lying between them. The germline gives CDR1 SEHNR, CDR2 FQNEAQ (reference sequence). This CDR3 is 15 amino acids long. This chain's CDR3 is CASSSRQTFDEKLFF. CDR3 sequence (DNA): TGTGCCAGCAGCTCCCGACAGACCTTCGATGAAAAACTGTTTTTT.

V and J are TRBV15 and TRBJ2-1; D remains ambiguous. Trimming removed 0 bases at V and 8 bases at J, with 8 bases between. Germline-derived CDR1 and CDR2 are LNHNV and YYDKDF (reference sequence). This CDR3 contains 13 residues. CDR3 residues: CATSRDGGYEQFF. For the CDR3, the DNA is TGTGCCACCAGCAGAGACGGCGGCTATGAGCAGTTCTTC.

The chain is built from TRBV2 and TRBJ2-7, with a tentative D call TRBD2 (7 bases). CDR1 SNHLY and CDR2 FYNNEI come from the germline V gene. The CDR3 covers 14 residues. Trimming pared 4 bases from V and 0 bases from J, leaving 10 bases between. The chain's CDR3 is CASSGGGRSYEQYF. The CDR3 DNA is TGTGCCAGCAGTGGGGGGGGGCGCTCCTACGAGCAGTACTTC.

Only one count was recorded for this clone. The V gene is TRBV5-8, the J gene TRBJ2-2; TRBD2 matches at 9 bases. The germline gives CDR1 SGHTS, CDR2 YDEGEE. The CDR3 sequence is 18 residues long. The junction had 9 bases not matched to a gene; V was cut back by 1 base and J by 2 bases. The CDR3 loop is CASSLYRGLAVNTGELFF. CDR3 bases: TGTGCCAGCAGCTTGTACAGGGGACTAGCTGTCAACACCGGGGAGCTGTTTTTT.

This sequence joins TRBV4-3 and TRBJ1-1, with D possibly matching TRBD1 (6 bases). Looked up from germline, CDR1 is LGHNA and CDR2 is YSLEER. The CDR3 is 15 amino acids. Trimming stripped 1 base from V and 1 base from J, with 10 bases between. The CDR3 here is CASSQAGTPNTEAFF. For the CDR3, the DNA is TGCGCCAGCAGCCAAGCCGGGACACCGAACACTGAAGCTTTCTTT.

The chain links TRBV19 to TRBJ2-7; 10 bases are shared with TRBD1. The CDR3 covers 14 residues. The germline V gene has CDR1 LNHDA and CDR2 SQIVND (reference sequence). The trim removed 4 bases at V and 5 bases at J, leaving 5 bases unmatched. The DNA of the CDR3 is TGTGCCAGTAGTAAGACAGGGGGCATCGACGAGCAGTACTTC. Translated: CASSKTGGIDEQYF.

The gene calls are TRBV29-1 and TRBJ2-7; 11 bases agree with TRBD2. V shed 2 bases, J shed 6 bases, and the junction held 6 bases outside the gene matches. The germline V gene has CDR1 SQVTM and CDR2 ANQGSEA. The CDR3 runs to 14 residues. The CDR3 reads CSVELLAGEGEQYF. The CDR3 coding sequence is TGCAGCGTTGAACTACTAGCGGGAGAGGGCGAGCAGTACTTC.

This CDR3 reads CASSLDRGLHNEQFF. CDR3 in DNA: TGTGCCAGCAGCTTGGACAGGGGGCTGCACAATGAGCAGTTCTTC. V and J are TRBV5-4 and TRBJ2-1; 9 bases match TRBD1. Trimming cost V 0 bases and J 5 bases; bases outside gene matches: 3. From germline, CDR1 is SGHNT and CDR2 YYREEE (reference sequence). This CDR3 region has 15 residues.

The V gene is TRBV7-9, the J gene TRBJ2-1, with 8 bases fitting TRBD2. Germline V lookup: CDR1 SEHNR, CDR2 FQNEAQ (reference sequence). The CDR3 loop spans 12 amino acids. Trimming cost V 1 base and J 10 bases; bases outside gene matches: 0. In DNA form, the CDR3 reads TGTGCCAGCAGCTTAGGACTAGCGGAGCAGTTCTTC. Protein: CASSLGLAEQFF. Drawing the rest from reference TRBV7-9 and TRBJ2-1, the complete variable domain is DTGVSQNPRHKITKRGQNVTFRCDPISEHNRLYWYRQTLGQGPEFLTYFQNEAQLEKSRLLSDRFSAERPKGSFSTLEIQRTEQGDSAMYLCASSLGLAEQFFGPGTRLTVL.